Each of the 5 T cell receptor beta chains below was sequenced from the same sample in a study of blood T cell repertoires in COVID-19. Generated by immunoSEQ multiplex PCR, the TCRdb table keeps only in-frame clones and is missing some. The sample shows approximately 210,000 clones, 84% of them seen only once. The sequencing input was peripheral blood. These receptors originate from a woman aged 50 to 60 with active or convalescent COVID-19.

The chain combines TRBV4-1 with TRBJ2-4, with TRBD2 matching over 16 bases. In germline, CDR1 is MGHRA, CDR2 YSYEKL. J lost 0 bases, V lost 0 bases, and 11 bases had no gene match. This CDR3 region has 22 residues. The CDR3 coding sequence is TGCGCCAGCAGCCAAGACGGACTAGGGACTAGCGGGAGGGCCAAAGCCAAAAACATTCAGTACTTC. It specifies CASSQDGLGTSGRAKAKNIQYF.

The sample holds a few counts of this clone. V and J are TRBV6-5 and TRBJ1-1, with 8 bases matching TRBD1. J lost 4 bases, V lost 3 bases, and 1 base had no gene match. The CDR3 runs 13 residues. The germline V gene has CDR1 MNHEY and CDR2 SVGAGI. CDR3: CASSYTGGTEAFF. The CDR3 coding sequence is TGTGCCAGCAGTTATACAGGGGGCACTGAAGCTTTCTTT.

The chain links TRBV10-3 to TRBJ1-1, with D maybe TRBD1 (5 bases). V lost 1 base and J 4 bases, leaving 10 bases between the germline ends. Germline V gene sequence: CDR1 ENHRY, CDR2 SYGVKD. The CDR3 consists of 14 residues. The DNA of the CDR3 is TGTGCCATCAGTGAGTTGGGGGAGGGCACTGAAGCTTTCTTT. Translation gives CAISELGEGTEAFF.

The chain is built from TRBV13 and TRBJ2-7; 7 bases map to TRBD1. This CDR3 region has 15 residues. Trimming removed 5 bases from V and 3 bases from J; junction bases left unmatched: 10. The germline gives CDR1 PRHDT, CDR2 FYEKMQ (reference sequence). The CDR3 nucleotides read TGTGCCAGCAGCGCCCGACAGGGTGGAAGCTACGAGCAGTACTTC. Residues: CASSARQGGSYEQYF. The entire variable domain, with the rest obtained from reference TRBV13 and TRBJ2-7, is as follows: AAGVIQSPRHLIKEKRETATLKCYPIPRHDTVYWYQQGPGQDPQFLISFYEKMQSDKGSIPDRFSAQQFSDYHSELNMSSLELGDSALYFCASSARQGGSYEQYFGPGTRLTVT.

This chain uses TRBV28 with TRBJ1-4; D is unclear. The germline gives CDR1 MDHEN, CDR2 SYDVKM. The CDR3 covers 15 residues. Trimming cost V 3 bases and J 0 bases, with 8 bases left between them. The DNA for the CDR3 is TGTGCCAGCAGTTTTTTTCCTGCAACTAATGAAAAACTGTTTTTT. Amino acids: CASSFFPATNEKLFF.